This TCR beta chain was retrieved from a study of blood T cell repertoires in COVID-19. Per the original methods: The assay estimated nucleated cells by amplifying reference gene primers. Profiling relied on immunoSEQ multiplex PCR, and the TCRdb table lists in-frame clones only, not all of them. V, J and clone size are those of that table, while D and trimming were read from the DNA. The repertoire holds approximately 40,000 clones, with approximately 91% as singletons. CDR3 length: 16 amino acids. Trimming shortened V by 5 bases and J by 4 bases, and 21 bases separated the two germline ends. In germline, CDR1 is SGDLS, CDR2 YYNGEE.

Material for sequencing was peripheral blood. The receptor was derived from a human donor in a cohort sampled during active COVID-19. This chain joins TRBV9 and TRBJ1-2, with a weak D call TRBD1 (6 bases). In nucleotides, the CDR3 is TGTGCCAGCAGTGCCCTGGGACAAAGCGGTAGCTATGGCTACACCTTC. This gives the protein CASSALGQSGSYGYTF.